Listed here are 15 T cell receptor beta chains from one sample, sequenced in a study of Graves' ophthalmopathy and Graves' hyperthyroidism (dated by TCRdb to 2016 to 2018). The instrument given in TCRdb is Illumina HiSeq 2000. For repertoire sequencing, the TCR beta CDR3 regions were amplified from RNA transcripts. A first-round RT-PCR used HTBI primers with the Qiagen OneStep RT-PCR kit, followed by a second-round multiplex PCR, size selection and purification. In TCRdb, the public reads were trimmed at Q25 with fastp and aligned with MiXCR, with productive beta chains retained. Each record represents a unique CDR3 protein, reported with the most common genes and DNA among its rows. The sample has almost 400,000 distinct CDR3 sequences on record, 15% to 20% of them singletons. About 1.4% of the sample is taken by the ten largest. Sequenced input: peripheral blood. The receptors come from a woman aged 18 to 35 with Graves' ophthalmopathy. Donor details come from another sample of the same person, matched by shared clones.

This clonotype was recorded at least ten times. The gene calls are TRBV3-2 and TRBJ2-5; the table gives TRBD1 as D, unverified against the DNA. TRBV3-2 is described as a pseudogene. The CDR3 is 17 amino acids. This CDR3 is CASSPGLGLEGQETQYF. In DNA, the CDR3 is TGTGCCAGCAGCCCGGGACTGGGGCTAGAGGGCCAAGAGACCCAGTACTTC.

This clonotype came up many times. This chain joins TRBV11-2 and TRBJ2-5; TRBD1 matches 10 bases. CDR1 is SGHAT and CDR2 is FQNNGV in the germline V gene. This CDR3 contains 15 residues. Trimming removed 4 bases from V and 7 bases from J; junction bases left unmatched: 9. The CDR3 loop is CASSYTSGQGRTQYF. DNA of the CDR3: TGTGCCAGCAGCTATACGTCGGGACAGGGGAGGACCCAGTACTTC.

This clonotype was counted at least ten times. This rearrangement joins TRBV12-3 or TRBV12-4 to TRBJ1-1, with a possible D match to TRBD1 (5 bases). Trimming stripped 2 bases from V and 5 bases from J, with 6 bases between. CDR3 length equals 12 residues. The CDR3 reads CASSLQGTEAFF. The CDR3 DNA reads TGTGCCAGCAGTTTACAGGGAACTGAAGCTTTCTTT.

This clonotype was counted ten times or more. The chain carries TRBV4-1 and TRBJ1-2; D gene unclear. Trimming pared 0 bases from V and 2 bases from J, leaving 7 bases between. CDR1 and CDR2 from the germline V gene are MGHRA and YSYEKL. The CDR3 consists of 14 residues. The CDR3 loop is CASSQEPRNYGYTF. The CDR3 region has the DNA TGCGCCAGCAGCCAAGAACCCCGAAACTATGGCTACACCTTC.

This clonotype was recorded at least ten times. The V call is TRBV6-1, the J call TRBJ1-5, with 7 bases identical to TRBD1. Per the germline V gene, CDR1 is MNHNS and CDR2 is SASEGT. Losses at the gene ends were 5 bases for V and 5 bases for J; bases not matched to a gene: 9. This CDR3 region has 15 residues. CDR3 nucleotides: TGTGCCAGCAGTCCACCCCGACAGGGTCATCAGCCCCAGCATTTT. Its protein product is CASSPPRQGHQPQHF.

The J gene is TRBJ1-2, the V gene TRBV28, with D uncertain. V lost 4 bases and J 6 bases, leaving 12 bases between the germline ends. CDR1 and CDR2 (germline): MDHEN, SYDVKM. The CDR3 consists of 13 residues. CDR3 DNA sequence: TGTGCCAGCAGTTCCACCATGATGGATGGCTACACCTTC. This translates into CASSSTMMDGYTF.

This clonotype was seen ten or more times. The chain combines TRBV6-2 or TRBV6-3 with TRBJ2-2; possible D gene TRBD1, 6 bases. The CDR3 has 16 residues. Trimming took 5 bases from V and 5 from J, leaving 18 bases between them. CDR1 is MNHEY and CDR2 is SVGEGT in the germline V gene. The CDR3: CASSTYRRQGTGELFF. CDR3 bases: TGTGCCAGCAGTACGTACAGGCGTCAGGGGACCGGGGAGCTGTTTTTT.

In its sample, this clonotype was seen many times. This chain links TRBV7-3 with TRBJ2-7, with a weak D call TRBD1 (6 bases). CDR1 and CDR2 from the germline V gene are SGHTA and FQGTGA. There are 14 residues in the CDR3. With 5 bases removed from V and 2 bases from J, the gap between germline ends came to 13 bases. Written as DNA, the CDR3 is TGTGCCAGCAGCATCGGGACAAATCCCTACGAGCAGTACTTC. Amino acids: CASSIGTNPYEQYF.

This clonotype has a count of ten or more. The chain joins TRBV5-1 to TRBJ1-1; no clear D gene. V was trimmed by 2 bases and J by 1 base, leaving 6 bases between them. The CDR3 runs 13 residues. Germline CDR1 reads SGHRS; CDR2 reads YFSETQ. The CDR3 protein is CASSFEPNTEAFF. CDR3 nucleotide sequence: TGCGCCAGCAGCTTCGAGCCGAACACTGAAGCTTTCTTT.

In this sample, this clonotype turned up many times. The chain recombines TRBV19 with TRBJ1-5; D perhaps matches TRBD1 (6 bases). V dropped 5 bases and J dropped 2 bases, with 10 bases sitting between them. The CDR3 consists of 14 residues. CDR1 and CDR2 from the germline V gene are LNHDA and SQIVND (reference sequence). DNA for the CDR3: TGTGCCAGTAGTCAGGGGAGGGGCAATCAGCCCCAGCATTTT. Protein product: CASSQGRGNQPQHF. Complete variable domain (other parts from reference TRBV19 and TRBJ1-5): DGGITQSPKYLFRKEGQNVTLSCEQNLNHDAMYWYRQDPGQGLRLIYYSQIVNDFQKGDIAEGYSVSREKKESFPLTVTSAQKNPTAFYLCASSQGRGNQPQHFGDGTRLSIL.

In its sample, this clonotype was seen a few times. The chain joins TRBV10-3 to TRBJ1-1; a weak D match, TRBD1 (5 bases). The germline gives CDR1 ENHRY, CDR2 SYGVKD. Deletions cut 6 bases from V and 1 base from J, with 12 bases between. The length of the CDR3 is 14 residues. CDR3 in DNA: TGTGCCATCAGCACGGGGCAGGGGAACACTGAAGCTTTCTTT. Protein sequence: CAISTGQGNTEAFF.

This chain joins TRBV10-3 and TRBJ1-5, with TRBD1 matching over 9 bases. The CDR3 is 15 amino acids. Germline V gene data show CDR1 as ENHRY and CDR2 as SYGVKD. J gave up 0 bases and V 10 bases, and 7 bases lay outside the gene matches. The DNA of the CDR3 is TGTGCCACCAGGACAGGGGAGTATAGCAATCAGCCCCAGCATTTT. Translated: CATRTGEYSNQPQHF.

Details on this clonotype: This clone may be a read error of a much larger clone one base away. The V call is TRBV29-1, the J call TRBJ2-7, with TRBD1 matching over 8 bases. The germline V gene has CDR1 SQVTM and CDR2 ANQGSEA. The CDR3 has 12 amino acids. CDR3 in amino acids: CGVEGQGGEQYF. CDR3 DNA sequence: TGCGGCGTTGAAGGACAGGGCGGGGAGCAGTACTTC.

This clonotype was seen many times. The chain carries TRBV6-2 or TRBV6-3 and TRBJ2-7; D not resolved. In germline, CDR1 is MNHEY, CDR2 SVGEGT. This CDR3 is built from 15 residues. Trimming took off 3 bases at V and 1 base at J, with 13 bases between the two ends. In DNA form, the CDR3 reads TGTGCCAGCAGTTATGGCCCCGGGCGTTCCTACGAGCAGTACTTC. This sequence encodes CASSYGPGRSYEQYF.

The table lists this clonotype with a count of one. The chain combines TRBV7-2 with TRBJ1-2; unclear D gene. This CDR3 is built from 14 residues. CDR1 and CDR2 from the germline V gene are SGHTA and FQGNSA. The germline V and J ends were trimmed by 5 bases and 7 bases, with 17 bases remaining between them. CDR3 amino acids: CASSLSVAVVGYTF. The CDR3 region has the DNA TGTGCCAGCAGCCTTAGCGTGGCAGTGGTTGGCTACACCTTC.